The 22 T cell receptor beta chains below all came from one sample that was sequenced in a study of human T cells and chemical hapten exposure (dated by TCRdb to the early 2020s). Preparation of the library involved RACE. The sequencing machine was a NextSeq 500. TCRdb trimmed public reads at Q25 via fastp, called clones via MiXCR and kept in-frame beta chains. CDR3 protein sequences are deduplicated, and each keeps its most common genes and DNA. The sample table contains some 74,000 distinct CDR3 sequences; only one count was recorded for over 10% of them. 5.7% of the sample is in the top ten clones. In the paper's terms, the time point label means: patch test 3, about 24 weeks after DPC sensitization. The label giving this sample's treatment or condition can be read as: therapeutic diphenylcyclopropenone sensitization with weekly scalp DPC. The sample consisted of whole blood, taken in connection with sensitization to the hapten diphenylcyclopropenone (DPC). These receptors were collected from a woman in her forties or fifties with alopecia areata. Some clones in this sample may be carry-over from other donors' samples.

This clonotype has just a few counts. V gene TRBV20-1 combines with J gene TRBJ2-7; 7 bases map to TRBD2. The CDR3 length is 14 residues. CDR1 is DFQATT, CDR2 SNEGSKA, per germline (reference sequence). Trimming cost V 5 bases and J 4 bases; bases outside gene matches: 11. CDR3 amino acids: CSAGLLAARYEQYF. The CDR3 DNA is TGCAGTGCTGGACTTCTAGCGGCTCGGTACGAGCAGTACTTC.

This clonotype was found many times. The J gene is TRBJ1-5, the V gene TRBV27; D gene unclear. The CDR3 extends over 14 amino acids. CDR1 MNHEY and CDR2 SMNVEV come from the germline V gene (reference sequence). Deletions cut 2 bases from V and 3 bases from J, with 8 bases between. CDR3 residues: CASSLPGINQPQHF. The CDR3 nucleotides read TGTGCCAGCAGTTTACCCGGGATCAATCAGCCCCAGCATTTT.

In its sample, this clonotype was seen a few times. The chain uses TRBV7-2 and TRBJ1-5; no definite D call. The CDR3 consists of 16 residues. Germline V gene data show CDR1 as SGHTA and CDR2 as FQGNSA. V lost 10 bases to trimming and J lost 1 base, with 20 bases between them. This CDR3 reads CAIPRTSWRSNQPQHF. In DNA, the CDR3 is TGTGCCATTCCTAGAACTTCGTGGCGGAGCAATCAGCCCCAGCATTTT.

CDR3 nucleotide sequence: TGCAGTGCTTCTACAGAGAACTATGGCTACACCTTC. Its protein product is CSASTENYGYTF. The chain recombines TRBV20-1 with TRBJ1-2; D is undetermined. Germline CDR1 and CDR2: DFQATT and SNEGSKA (reference sequence). Trimming removed 5 bases at V and 2 bases at J, with 9 bases between. This CDR3 is built from 12 residues.

This clonotype showed up just a few times. The V call is TRBV20-1, the J call TRBJ2-7; the D gene is possibly TRBD1 (6 bases). Germline CDR1 and CDR2: DFQATT and SNEGSKA (reference sequence). The CDR3 contains 14 residues. The ends were cut back, 3 bases at V and 4 bases at J, with 16 bases in the middle. The CDR3 loop is CSASGTGNRYEQYF. In nucleotides, the CDR3 is TGCAGTGCTAGTGGTACAGGGAATCGGTACGAGCAGTACTTC.

In its sample, this clonotype was seen a few times. This chain uses TRBV9 with TRBJ2-6, with D possibly TRBD2 on 6 matching bases. This CDR3 has 19 residues. Per germline, CDR1 SGDLS and CDR2 YYNGEE. The germline V and J ends were trimmed by 0 bases and 0 bases, with 16 bases remaining between them. CDR3 DNA sequence: TGTGCCAGCAGCGTAGCTCCGGGACTTGGACTCTCTGGGGCCAACGTCCTGACTTTC. Its protein product is CASSVAPGLGLSGANVLTF.

This clonotype was seen repeatedly, ten times or more. The chain combines TRBV20-1 with TRBJ1-2; D gene uncertain. Germline-derived CDR1 and CDR2 are DFQATT and SNEGSKA (reference sequence). This CDR3 spans 14 amino acids. Trimming left V 3 bases short and J 6 bases short, with 17 bases between. The CDR3 protein is CSARETSSADGYTF. The CDR3 DNA sequence: TGCAGTGCTAGGGAGACCTCCTCGGCGGATGGCTACACCTTC.

This clonotype was seen once. This rearrangement joins TRBV12-3 or TRBV12-4 to TRBJ1-1; TRBD1 aligns across 8 bases. The CDR3 is made up of 13 amino acids. V was pared by 7 bases and J by 4 bases, with 5 bases of the junction left unmatched. The CDR3 DNA reads TGTGCCAGCACCCAAACAGGGGGCACTGAAGCTTTCTTT. This encodes CASTQTGGTEAFF.

The CDR3 is CASSPEPRDPEAFF. In DNA form, the CDR3 reads TGTGCCAGCAGCCCGGAACCCAGGGACCCTGAAGCTTTCTTT. The gene calls are TRBV5-6 and TRBJ1-1; a possible D gene is TRBD1 (5 bases). V lost 4 bases and J lost 6, with 16 bases in between. The CDR3 extends over 14 amino acids. Germline V CDR1 and CDR2: SGHDT, YYEEEE.

The table lists this clonotype with many counts. V usage is TRBV29-1 and J usage is TRBJ1-1, with TRBD1 identical over 9 bases. The germline gives CDR1 SQVTM, CDR2 ANQGSEA. J lost 4 bases, V lost 2 bases, and 5 bases had no gene match. This CDR3 spans 14 amino acids. The CDR3 DNA follows: TGCAGCGTTGAAAGGGGACAGGGATCCACTGAAGCTTTCTTT. Translated: CSVERGQGSTEAFF.

This clonotype was seen more than once but under ten times. The CDR3 here is CASSLRSRTRPEQFF. DNA of the CDR3: TGTGCCAGCAGCTTACGTTCCCGGACTAGACCTGAGCAGTTCTTC. The chain has TRBV7-2 and TRBJ2-1, with 7 positions matching TRBD2. The germline V gene encodes CDR1 SGHTA and CDR2 FQGNSA. This CDR3 has 15 amino acids. The ends lost 2 bases at V and 9 bases at J; junction bases unmatched: 10.

This clonotype has only a few counts. The chain uses TRBV30 and TRBJ2-3; 9 positions agree with TRBD2. V trimming: 7 bases; J trimming: 2 bases; junction bases outside the gene matches: 7. The CDR3 has 14 residues. Looked up from germline, CDR1 is GTSNPN and CDR2 is SVGIG (reference sequence). The CDR3 loop is CASTLAGNTDTQYF. The CDR3 region has the DNA TGTGCCTCAACCCTAGCGGGAAACACAGATACGCAGTATTTT.

This clonotype has only a few counts. The chain carries TRBV7-2 and TRBJ2-1; D gene ambiguous. The CDR3 length is 14 residues. V lost 5 bases to trimming and J lost 5 bases, with 13 bases between them. Per germline, CDR1 SGHTA and CDR2 FQGNSA. The CDR3 loop reads CASSPGPSNNEQFF. In DNA, the CDR3 is TGTGCCAGCAGCCCCGGGCCATCTAACAATGAGCAGTTCTTC.

This clonotype occurred many times. The V call is TRBV20-1, the J call TRBJ2-3; D possibly corresponds to TRBD2 (6 bases). Germline values: CDR1 DFQATT, CDR2 SNEGSKA (reference sequence). This CDR3 region has 15 residues. The germline V and J ends were trimmed by 3 bases and 6 bases, with 19 bases remaining between them. CDR3 DNA sequence: TGCAGTGCTAGTTTACGGGAGCAGTCTGCGGATACGCAGTATTTT. Translating gives CSASLREQSADTQYF.

This clonotype showed up just a few times. V gene TRBV9 combines with J gene TRBJ2-2; 9 bases agree with TRBD2. Trimming cost V 0 bases and J 3 bases; bases outside gene matches: 3. CDR3 length: 16 amino acids. Germline loops: CDR1 SGDLS, CDR2 YYNGEE. The CDR3 reads CASSVAPSGDTGELFF. The CDR3 nucleotides are TGTGCCAGCAGCGTAGCTCCTAGCGGGGACACCGGGGAGCTGTTTTTT.

This clonotype was seen at least ten times. The chain joins TRBV12-3 or TRBV12-4 to TRBJ2-6; no reliable D call. V dropped 5 bases and J dropped 11 bases, with 7 bases sitting between them. CDR3 length: 11 residues. The CDR3 DNA follows: TGTGCCAGCAGTCCCGACCACGTCCTGACTTTC. Translation gives CASSPDHVLTF.

This sequence joins TRBV19 and TRBJ1-4; 9 nucleotides line up with TRBD1. The CDR3 totals 17 residues. The germline gives CDR1 LNHDA, CDR2 SQIVND (reference sequence). J lost 6 bases, V lost 2 bases, and 10 bases had no gene match. The CDR3 loop reads CASSIMVLRTGDEKLFF. In DNA form, the CDR3 reads TGTGCCAGTAGTATAATGGTCTTGCGGACAGGGGATGAAAAACTGTTTTTT.

The V and J genes are TRBV11-2 and TRBJ1-1; D is unclear. The CDR3 has 11 amino acids. Per the germline V gene, CDR1 is SGHAT and CDR2 is FQNNGV. Trimming shortened V by 5 bases and J by 11 bases, and 12 bases separated the two germline ends. The chain's CDR3 is CASSPLVGAFF. The CDR3 bases are TGTGCCAGCAGCCCCCTTGTGGGTGCTTTCTTT.

The V gene is TRBV7-6, the J gene TRBJ1-2; no firm D call. Germline V gene lookup returns CDR1 SGHVS and CDR2 FNYEAQ. This CDR3 comprises 15 residues. V was clipped by 0 bases and J by 6 bases, with 14 bases between them. CDR3 nucleotide sequence: TGTGCCAGCAGCTTAGCGCGGGCAGGAACCCATGGCTACACCTTC. It is translated as CASSLARAGTHGYTF. The whole variable domain, filled in from reference TRBV7-6 and TRBJ1-2, reads GAGVSQSPRYKVTKRGQDVALRCDPISGHVSLYWYRQALGQGPEFLTYFNYEAQQDKSGLPNDRFSAERPEGSISTLTIQRTEQRDSAMYRCASSLARAGTHGYTFGSGTRLTVV.

The rearrangement links TRBV9 to TRBJ1-2; the match to TRBD1 covers 8 bases. Germline-derived CDR1 and CDR2 are SGDLS and YYNGEE. The CDR3 sequence is 14 residues long. J lost 6 bases, V lost 6 bases, and 10 bases had no gene match. The CDR3 bases are TGTGCCAGCAACCGGGGACAGGACAGCGATGGCTACACCTTC. This translates into CASNRGQDSDGYTF. Full variable domain (remainder filled in from reference TRBV9 and TRBJ1-2): DSGVTQTPKHLITATGQRVTLRCSPRSGDLSVYWYQQSLDQGLQFLIQYYNGEERAKGNILERFSAQQFPDLHSELNLSSLELGDSALYFCASNRGQDSDGYTFGSGTRLTVV.

The rearrangement links TRBV18 to TRBJ2-7; D is unclear. The ends were cut back, 3 bases at V and 0 bases at J, with 12 bases in the middle. CDR1 is KGHSH, CDR2 LQKENI, per germline. The CDR3 totals 15 residues. This CDR3 is CASSPRSLSSYEQYF. DNA for the CDR3: TGTGCCAGCTCACCCAGGTCGCTTAGCTCCTACGAGCAGTACTTC.

This chain joins TRBV5-5 and TRBJ1-1, with TRBD1 matching over 8 bases. CDR1 is SGHKS, CDR2 YYEKEE, per germline (reference sequence). The CDR3 covers 15 residues. Unmatched junction bases numbered 7, after V lost 0 bases and J lost 6 bases. The CDR3 region is CASSLVDRGGPEAFF. In nucleotides, the CDR3 is TGTGCCAGCAGCTTGGTCGACAGGGGAGGCCCTGAAGCTTTCTTT. Variable domain in full (rest from reference TRBV5-5 and TRBJ1-1): DAGVTQSPTHLIKTRGQQVTLRCSPISGHKSVSWYQQVLGQGPQFIFQYYEKEERGRGNFPDRFSARQFPNYSSELNVNALLLGDSALYLCASSLVDRGGPEAFFGQGTRLTVV.